This T cell receptor beta chain is drawn from a study of response to subunit inactivated influenza vaccine. Findings and caveats of the study: Authors suggested each seasonal influenza vaccination recruits few new T cells.

Each CDR3 protein gets one entry after TCRdb re-called the RT-PCR reads with MiXCR. The sample records around 790,000 distinct CDR3 sequences, 21% being singletons. This clonotype was detected only a few times. Its antigen is not known. V shed 6 bases, J shed 6 bases, and the junction held 14 bases outside the gene matches. Germline CDR1 SQVTM, CDR2 ANQGSEA. The CDR3 has 16 residues. This chain links TRBV29-1 with TRBJ2-2; the match to TRBD2 covers 9 bases. The origin of this receptor is a man between 45 and 60 years old who received an inactivated influenza vaccine. The sample here was PBMCs from blood, taken roughly 5 days after vaccination. The CDR3 DNA reads TGCAGCGTCCAGGCCGCGGGAGGGCCTTTTCCCGGGGAGCTGTTTTTT. Its translation is CSVQAAGGPFPGELFF.